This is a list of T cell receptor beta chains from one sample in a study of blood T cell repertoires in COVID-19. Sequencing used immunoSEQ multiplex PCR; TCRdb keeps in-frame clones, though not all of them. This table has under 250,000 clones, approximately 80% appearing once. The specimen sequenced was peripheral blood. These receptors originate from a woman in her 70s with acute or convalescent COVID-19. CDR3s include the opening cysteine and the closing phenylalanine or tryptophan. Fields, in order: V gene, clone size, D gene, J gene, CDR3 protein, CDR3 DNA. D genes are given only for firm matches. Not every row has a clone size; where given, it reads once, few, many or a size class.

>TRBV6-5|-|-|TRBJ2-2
CASSYLRSGTGELFF
TGTGCCAGCAGTTACTTACGGTCAGGGACCGGGGAGCTGTTTTTT
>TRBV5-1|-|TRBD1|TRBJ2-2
CASSLAGQGAGELFF
TGCGCCAGCAGCTTGGCGGGACAGGGGGCCGGGGAGCTGTTTTTT
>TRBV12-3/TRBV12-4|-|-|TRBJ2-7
CASSTSLTYEQYF
TGTGCCAGCAGTACCTCCCTAACCTACGAGCAGTACTTC
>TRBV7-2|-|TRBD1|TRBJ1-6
CASSPQGAVNSPLHF
TGTGCCAGCAGCCCACAGGGGGCGGTGAATTCACCCCTCCACTTT
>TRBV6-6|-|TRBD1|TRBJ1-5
CASNRETGINQPQHF
TGTGCCAGCAATCGGGAGACAGGGATCAATCAGCCCCAGCATTTT
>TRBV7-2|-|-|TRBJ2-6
CASSLANTGANVLTF
TGTGCCAGCAGCTTAGCTAATACTGGGGCCAACGTCCTGACTTTC
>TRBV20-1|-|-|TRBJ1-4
CSASYRAGEKLFF
TGCAGTGCTAGTTACAGGGCCGGTGAAAAACTGTTTTTT
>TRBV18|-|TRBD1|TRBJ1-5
CASSLTGDSYYNQPQHF
TGTGCCAGCTCACTTACAGGGGATTCCTACTACAATCAGCCCCAGCATTTT
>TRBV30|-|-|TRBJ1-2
CAWIRTVPEREKNYGYTF
TGTGCCTGGATAAGGACAGTCCCCGAACGAGAAAAGAACTATGGCTACACCTTC
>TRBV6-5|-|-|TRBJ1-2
CASSTHPLQGDGYTF
TGTGCCAGCAGTACTCACCCCCTACAGGGAGATGGCTACACCTTC
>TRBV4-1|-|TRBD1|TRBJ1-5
CASSPYWRGQQPQHF
TGCGCCAGCAGCCCCTACTGGAGGGGGCAGCAGCCCCAGCATTTT
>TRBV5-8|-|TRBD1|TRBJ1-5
CASSGRQTGVNQPQHF
TGTGCCAGCAGCGGACGACAGACAGGGGTCAATCAGCCCCAGCATTTT
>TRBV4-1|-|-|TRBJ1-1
CASSQDKNSMNTEAFF
TGCGCCAGCAGCCAAGACAAAAATAGCATGAACACTGAAGCTTTCTTT
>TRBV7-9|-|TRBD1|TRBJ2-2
CASIVPGGGELFF
TGTGCCAGCATCGTACCAGGGGGCGGGGAGCTGTTTTTT
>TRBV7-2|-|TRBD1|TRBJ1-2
CASSLGTGDIYGYTF
TGTGCCAGCAGCTTAGGGACAGGGGATATCTATGGCTACACCTTC
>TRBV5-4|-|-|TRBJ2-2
CASSLEQTRNTGELFF
TGTGCCAGCAGCTTGGAACAGACACGAAACACCGGGGAGCTGTTTTTT
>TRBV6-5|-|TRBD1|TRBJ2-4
CASTPGQGNIQYF
TGTGCCAGCACACCGGGACAGGGAAACATTCAGTACTTC
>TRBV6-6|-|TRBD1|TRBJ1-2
CASSQGALYGYTF
TGTGCCAGCAGTCAGGGGGCCCTCTATGGCTACACCTTC
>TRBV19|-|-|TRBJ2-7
CASSLGGGSYEQYF
TGTGCCAGTAGTCTGGGAGGGGGCTCCTACGAGCAGTACTTC
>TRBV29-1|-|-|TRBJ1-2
CSVEEHGLWGYTF
TGCAGCGTTGAAGAACATGGACTGTGGGGCTACACCTTC
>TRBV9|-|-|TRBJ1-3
CASSVATGSSGNTIYF
TGTGCCAGCAGCGTAGCTACAGGGAGCTCTGGAAACACCATATATTTT
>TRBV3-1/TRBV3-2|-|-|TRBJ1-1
CASSPHDSKNTEAFF
TGTGCCAGCAGCCCCCACGACAGCAAGAACACTGAAGCTTTCTTT
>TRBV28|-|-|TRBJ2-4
CASSLYSHSAKNIQYF
TGTGCCAGCAGTTTATACTCCCACAGCGCCAAAAACATTCAGTACTTC
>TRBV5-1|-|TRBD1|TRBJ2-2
CASSQGQANTGELFF
TGCGCCAGCAGCCAAGGACAGGCGAACACCGGGGAGCTGTTTTTT
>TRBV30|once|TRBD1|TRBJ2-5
CAWSVSRGRETQYF
TGTGCCTGGAGTGTGAGCAGGGGGCGAGAGACCCAGTACTTC
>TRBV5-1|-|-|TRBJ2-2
CASRVGHTNTGELFF
TGCGCCAGCAGAGTCGGACATACGAACACCGGGGAGCTGTTTTTT
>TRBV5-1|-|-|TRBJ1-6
CASSSVGDGNSPLHF
TGCGCCAGCAGCTCCGTAGGGGATGGTAATTCACCCCTCCACTTT
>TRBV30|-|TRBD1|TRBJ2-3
CAWRGWDRVTDTQYF
TGTGCCTGGAGGGGGTGGGACAGGGTAACTGATACGCAGTATTTT
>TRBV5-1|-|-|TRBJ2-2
CASSLGPNTGELFF
TGCGCCAGCAGCTTGGGGCCGAACACCGGGGAGCTGTTTTTT
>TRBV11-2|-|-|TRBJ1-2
CASSLGVTSGRGYTF
TGTGCCAGCAGCTTAGGGGTGACCTCAGGGCGCGGCTACACCTTC
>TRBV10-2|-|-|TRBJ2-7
CASGNREGEQYF
TGCGCCAGCGGTAACAGGGAGGGCGAGCAGTACTTC
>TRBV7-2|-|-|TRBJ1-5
CASRRESNQPQHF
TGTGCCAGCAGACGGGAAAGCAATCAGCCCCAGCATTTT